The source of this TCR beta chain is a study of CD8+ T cells in alopecia areata. V dropped 2 bases and J dropped 6; count of bases not matched to a gene: 7. Germline CDR1 is MNHEY and CDR2 is SVGAGI. The length of the CDR3 is 15 residues. Following RNA extraction, reverse transcription yielded cDNA that acted as the sequencing template. TCRdb's table, derived via immunoSEQ multiplex PCR, lists solely in-frame clones and lacks some. In the table there are tens of thousands of clones, around 45% of which are singletons. The treatment: oral pan-JAK inhibitor, 5-10 mg twice daily. The J gene is TRBJ2-1, the V gene TRBV6-5, with 7 nucleotides matching TRBD2. The material was CD8+ T cells sorted from blood, obtained at approximately week 37, from a patient treated with tofacitinib. The origin of this receptor is a human donor with alopecia areata. The CDR3 coding sequence is TGTGCCAGCAGTTACGGGTGGGAGGGAGGCAATGAGCAGTTCTTC. It is translated as CASSYGWEGGNEQFF.